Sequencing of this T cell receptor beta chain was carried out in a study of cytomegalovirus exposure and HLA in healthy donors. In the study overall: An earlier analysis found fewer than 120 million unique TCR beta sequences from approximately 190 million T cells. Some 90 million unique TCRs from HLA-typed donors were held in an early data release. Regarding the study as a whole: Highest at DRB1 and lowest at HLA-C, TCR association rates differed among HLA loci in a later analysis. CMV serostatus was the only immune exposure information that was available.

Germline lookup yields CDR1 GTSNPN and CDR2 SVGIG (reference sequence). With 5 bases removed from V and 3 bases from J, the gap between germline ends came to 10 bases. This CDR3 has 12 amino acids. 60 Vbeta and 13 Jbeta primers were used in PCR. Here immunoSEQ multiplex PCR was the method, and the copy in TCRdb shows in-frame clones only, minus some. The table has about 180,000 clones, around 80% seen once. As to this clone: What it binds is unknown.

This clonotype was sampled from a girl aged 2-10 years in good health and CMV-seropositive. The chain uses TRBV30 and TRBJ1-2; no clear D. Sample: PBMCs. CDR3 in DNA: TGTGCCTGGCTCGCCCCAGACTATGGCTACACCTTC. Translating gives CAWLAPDYGYTF.